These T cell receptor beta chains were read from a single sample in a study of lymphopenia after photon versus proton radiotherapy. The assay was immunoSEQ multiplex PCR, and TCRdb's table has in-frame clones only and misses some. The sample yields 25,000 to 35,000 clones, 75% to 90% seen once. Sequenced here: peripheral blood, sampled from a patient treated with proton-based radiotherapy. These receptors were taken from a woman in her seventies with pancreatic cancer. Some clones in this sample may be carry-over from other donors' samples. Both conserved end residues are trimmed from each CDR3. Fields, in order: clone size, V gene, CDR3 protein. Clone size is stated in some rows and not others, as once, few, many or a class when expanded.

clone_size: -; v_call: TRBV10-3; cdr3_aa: AISELTGGGYGYT
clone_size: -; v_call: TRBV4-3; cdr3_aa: ASSQDLGLAGGKGELF
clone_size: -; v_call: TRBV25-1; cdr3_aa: ASSESGTSGGNEQF
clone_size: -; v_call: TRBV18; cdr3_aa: ASQNQDRATEAF
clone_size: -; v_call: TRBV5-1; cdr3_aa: ASRRQGARTDEKLF
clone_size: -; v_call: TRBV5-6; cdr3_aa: ASSSWVFVEQF
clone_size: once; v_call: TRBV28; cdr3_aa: ASRGATNEKLF
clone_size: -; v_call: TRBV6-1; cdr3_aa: ASSEGRAGELF
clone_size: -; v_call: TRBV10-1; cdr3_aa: ASSESAVNTEAF
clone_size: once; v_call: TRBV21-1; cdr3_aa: ASSLQKRDRGHEQY
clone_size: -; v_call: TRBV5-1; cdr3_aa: ASSRGDSRTSGNTIY
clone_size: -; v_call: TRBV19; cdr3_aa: ASKPSFASYEQY
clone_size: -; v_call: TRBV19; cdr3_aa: ASSIAANTVSGNTIY
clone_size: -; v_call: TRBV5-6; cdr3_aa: ASSYTGRRTDTQY
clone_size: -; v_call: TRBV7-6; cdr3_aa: ASSKAGAGTGSEQF
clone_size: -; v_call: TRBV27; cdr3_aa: ASSLGTGHQGYT
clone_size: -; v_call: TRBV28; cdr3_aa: ASSFQRSGNTIY
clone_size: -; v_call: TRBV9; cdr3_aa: ASSVDGGYEQY
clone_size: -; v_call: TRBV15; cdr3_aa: ATRGSSGDYGELF
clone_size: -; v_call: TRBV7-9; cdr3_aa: ASSLGQAGAQPQH
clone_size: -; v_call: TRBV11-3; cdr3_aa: ASSFGGTAYNEQF
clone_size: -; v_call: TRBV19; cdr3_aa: ASSFGLGRGFTEAF